This T cell receptor (beta chain) is drawn from a study of PD-1 blockade in classical Hodgkin lymphoma. Study-level findings and limits: Repertoire difference causes, possibly disease activity or prior therapy, remain undefined. Before treatment, TCR diversity in newly diagnosed patients was reportedly lower than in healthy donors.

To note about this clone: Antigen unknown.

Noted time point: newly diagnosed, previously untreated cHL patient sample. Magnetic negative selection served to purify CD4+ T cells out of PBMCs that had been thawed. Acting as the comparison were PBMCs from newly diagnosed, untreated classical Hodgkin lymphoma. Generated by immunoSEQ multiplex PCR, the TCRdb table keeps only in-frame clones and is missing some. The sample has fewer than 20,000 clones, approximately 83% seen once. In germline, CDR1 is SNHLY, CDR2 FYNNEI. There are 19 residues in the CDR3. V was trimmed by 7 bases and J by 0 bases, leaving 26 bases between them. The TCR was taken from a human donor with classical Hodgkin lymphoma. The specimen was CD4+ T cells from blood. The J gene is TRBJ2-3, the V gene TRBV2; TRBD2 is a possible D gene (6 bases). The CDR3 sequence is CASIPRSGGILGSTDTQYF. As DNA, the CDR3 is TGTGCCAGCATCCCCCGGTCGGGCGGGATACTCGGGAGCACAGATACGCAGTATTTT.